This TCR beta chain was recorded in a study of blood T cell repertoires in COVID-19. Turning to the study itself: Acute and convalescent COVID-19 specimens originated in the United States, Italy and Spain. Sources were T cells, B-cell-depleted T cells, or PBMCs; the material itself was cDNA or gDNA.

As originally analysed: By means of reference gene primer amplification, nucleated cell counts were estimated. Only in-frame clones appear in the TCRdb table, and some are missing; sequencing was by immunoSEQ multiplex PCR. The V and J calls and clone size were taken over from that table, and D and trimming were inferred from the DNA. Of fewer than 65,000 clones listed, almost 85% are singletons. Germline CDR1 and CDR2: GTSNPN and SVGIG (reference sequence). V lost 1 base to trimming and J lost 4 bases, with 15 bases between them. This CDR3 contains 15 residues. The TCR originated in a man between 60 and 75 years old with acute or convalescent COVID-19. Sequenced material: peripheral blood. This chain joins TRBV30 and TRBJ2-3, with D tentatively TRBD1 (7 bases). This chain's CDR3 is CAWSAPRGVPDTQYF. The CDR3 coding sequence is TGTGCCTGGAGTGCCCCCAGGGGGGTGCCAGATACGCAGTATTTT. The variable domain in full, with the rest retrieved from reference TRBV30 and TRBJ2-3, is SQTIHQWPATLVQPVGSPLSLECTVEGTSNPNLYWYRQAAGRGLQLLFYSVGIGQISSEVPQNLSASRPQDRQFILSSKKLLLSDSGFYLCAWSAPRGVPDTQYFGPGTRLTVL.